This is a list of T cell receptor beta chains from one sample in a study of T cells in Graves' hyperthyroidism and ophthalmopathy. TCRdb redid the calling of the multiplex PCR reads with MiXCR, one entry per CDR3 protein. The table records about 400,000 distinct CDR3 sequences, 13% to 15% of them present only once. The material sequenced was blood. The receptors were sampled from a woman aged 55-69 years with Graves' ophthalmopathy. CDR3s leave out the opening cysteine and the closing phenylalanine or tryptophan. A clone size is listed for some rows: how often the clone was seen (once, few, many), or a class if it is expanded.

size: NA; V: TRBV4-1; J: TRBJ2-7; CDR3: ASSQQGATNEQY
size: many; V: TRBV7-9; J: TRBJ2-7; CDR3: ASSSPTGNYEQY
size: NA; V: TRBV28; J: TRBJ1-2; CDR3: ASSLLGDNGYT
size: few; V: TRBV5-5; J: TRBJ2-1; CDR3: ASSPSWGRFVNEQF
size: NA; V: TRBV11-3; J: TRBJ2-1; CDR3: ASSRGAASSYNEQF
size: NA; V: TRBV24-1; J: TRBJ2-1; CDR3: ATAALAGGGQF
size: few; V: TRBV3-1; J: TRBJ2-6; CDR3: ASRHGDGAFGANVLT
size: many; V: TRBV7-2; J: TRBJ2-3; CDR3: ASSPLGGGGGTDTQY
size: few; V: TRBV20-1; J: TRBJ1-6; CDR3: SAREPSSYNSPLH
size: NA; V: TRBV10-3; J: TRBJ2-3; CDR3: AISDGRLAGGTDTQY
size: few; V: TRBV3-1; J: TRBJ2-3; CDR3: ASSPHRNRVRDTQY
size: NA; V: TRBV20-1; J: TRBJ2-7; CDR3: SARRLAGVHEQY
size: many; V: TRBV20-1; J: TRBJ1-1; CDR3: SAREGYTEAF
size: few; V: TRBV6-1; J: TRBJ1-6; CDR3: ASRPGGRRRDNSPLH
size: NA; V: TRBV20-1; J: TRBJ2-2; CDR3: SASPWGRGGELF
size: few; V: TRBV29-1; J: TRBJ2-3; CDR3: SVGGVIGDTQY
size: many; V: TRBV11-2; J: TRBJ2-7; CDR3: ASSLVGTGALYEQY
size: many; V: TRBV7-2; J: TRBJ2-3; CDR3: ASSPRGSGRADTQY
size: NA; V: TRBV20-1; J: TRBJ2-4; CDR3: SARDPPDIQY
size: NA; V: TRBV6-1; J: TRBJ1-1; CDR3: ASRPGGREAF
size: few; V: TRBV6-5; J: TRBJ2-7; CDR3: ASSYLGTGPDEQY
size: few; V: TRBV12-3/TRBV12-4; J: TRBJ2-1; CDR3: ASRSRQAYNEQF
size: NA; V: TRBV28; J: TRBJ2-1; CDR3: ATSDGTSYNEQF
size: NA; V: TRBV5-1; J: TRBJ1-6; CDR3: ASSLTSSSYNSPLH
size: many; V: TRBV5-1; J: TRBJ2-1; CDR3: ASSSSGGSVNNEQF